Listed below are T cell receptor beta chains from one sample, sequenced in a study of shared clonotypes between healthy human individuals. Sequencing was performed with immunoSEQ multiplex PCR; in TCRdb, only in-frame clones are kept and a portion is missing. This table holds more than 1.2 million clones, about 98.5% found once. The sequenced sample was naive CD4+ T cells sorted from blood. The receptors stem from a young man in good health. The CDR3 runs from the conserved cysteine through the conserved F or W. Fields, in order: V gene, D gene, J gene, clone size, CDR3 protein, CDR3 DNA. The D gene is left open where the match is weak. Rows give clone size only sometimes, using once, few, many, or a class for an expanded clone.

v_gene: TRBV5-1
d_gene: NA
j_gene: TRBJ2-1
abundance: NA
CDR3aa: CASSKTGRNEQFF
CDR3nt: TGCGCCAGCAGCAAGACAGGTCGCAATGAGCAGTTCTTC

v_gene: TRBV5-6
d_gene: NA
j_gene: TRBJ1-5
abundance: NA
CDR3aa: CASSLGFGQQSNQPQHF
CDR3nt: TGTGCCAGCAGCTTGGGCTTTGGGCAACAGAGCAATCAGCCCCAGCATTTT

v_gene: TRBV5-1
d_gene: TRBD2
j_gene: TRBJ2-5
abundance: NA
CDR3aa: CASSGRLAEYQETQYF
CDR3nt: TGCGCCAGCAGCGGCAGACTAGCCGAGTACCAAGAGACCCAGTACTTC

v_gene: TRBV18
d_gene: NA
j_gene: TRBJ2-3
abundance: NA
CDR3aa: CASSPTAFTDTQYF
CDR3nt: TGTGCCAGCTCACCAACAGCGTTCACAGATACGCAGTATTTT

v_gene: TRBV28
d_gene: NA
j_gene: TRBJ1-2
abundance: once
CDR3aa: CASSLTTEPKKYGYTF
CDR3nt: TGTGCCAGCAGTTTAACGACAGAGCCTAAGAAGTATGGCTACACCTTC

v_gene: TRBV19
d_gene: NA
j_gene: TRBJ1-2
abundance: once
CDR3aa: CASSIPGQRDGYTF
CDR3nt: TGTGCCAGTAGTATACCGGGCCAGCGAGATGGCTACACCTTC

v_gene: TRBV6-1
d_gene: NA
j_gene: TRBJ1-5
abundance: NA
CDR3aa: CASSESGRQPQHF
CDR3nt: TGTGCCAGCAGTGAATCAGGGCGCCAGCCCCAGCATTTT

v_gene: TRBV11-2
d_gene: TRBD1
j_gene: TRBJ2-5
abundance: NA
CDR3aa: CASSPRTGTQETQYF
CDR3nt: TGTGCCAGCAGCCCTAGGACAGGGACCCAAGAGACCCAGTACTTC

v_gene: TRBV14
d_gene: TRBD2
j_gene: TRBJ2-5
abundance: NA
CDR3aa: CASSHPGLAGGRLETQYF
CDR3nt: TGTGCCAGCAGCCACCCGGGACTAGCGGGAGGAAGATTGGAGACCCAGTACTTC

v_gene: TRBV14
d_gene: TRBD2
j_gene: TRBJ2-7
abundance: NA
CDR3aa: CASSRRGGPYEQYF
CDR3nt: TGTGCCAGCAGCCGTCGGGGGGGTCCCTACGAGCAGTACTTC